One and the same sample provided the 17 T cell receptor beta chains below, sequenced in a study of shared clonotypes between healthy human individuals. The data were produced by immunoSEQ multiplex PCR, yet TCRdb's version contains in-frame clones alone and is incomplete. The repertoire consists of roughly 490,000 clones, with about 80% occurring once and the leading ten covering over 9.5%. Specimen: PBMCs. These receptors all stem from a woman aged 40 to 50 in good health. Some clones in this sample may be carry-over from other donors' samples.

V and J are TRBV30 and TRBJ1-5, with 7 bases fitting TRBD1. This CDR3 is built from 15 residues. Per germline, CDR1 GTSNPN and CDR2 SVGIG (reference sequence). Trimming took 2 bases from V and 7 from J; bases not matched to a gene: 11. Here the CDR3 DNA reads TGTGCCTGGAGTCGAGGACAGCAGGGGGACCAGCCCCAGCATTTT. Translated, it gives CAWSRGQQGDQPQHF.

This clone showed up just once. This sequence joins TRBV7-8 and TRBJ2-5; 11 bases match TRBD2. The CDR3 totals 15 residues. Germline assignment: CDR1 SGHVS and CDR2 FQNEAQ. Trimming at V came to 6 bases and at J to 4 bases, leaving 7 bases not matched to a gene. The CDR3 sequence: CASSRLAGIGETQYF. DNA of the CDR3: TGTGCCAGCAGTCGACTAGCGGGGATAGGAGAGACCCAGTACTTC.

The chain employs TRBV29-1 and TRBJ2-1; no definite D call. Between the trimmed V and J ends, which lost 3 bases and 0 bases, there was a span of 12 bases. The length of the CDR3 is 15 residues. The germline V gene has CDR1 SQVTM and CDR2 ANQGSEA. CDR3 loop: CSVEGTISSYNEQFF. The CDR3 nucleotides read TGCAGCGTTGAGGGAACTATTAGCTCCTACAATGAGCAGTTCTTC.

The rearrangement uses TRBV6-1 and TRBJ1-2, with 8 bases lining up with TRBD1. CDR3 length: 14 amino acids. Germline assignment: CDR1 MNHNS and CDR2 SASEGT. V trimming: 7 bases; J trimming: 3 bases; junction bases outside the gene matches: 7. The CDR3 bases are TGTGCCAGCATCCCAGGGGGCGGACACTATGGCTACACCTTC. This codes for CASIPGGGHYGYTF.

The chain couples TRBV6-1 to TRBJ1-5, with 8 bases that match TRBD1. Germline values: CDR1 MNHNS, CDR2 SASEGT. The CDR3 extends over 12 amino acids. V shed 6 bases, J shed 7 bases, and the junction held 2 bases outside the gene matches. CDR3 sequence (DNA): TGTGCCAGCAGACAGGGGGGGCAGCCCCAGCATTTT. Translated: CASRQGGQPQHF.

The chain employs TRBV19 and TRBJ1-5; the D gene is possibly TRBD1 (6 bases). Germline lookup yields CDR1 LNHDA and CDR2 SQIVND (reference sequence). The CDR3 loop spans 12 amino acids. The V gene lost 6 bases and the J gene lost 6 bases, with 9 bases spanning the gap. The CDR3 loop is CASRQGSQPQHF. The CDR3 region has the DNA TGTGCCAGTAGGCAGGGGAGTCAGCCCCAGCATTTT. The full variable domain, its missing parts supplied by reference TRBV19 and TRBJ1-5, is DGGITQSPKYLFRKEGQNVTLSCEQNLNHDAMYWYRQDPGQGLRLIYYSQIVNDFQKGDIAEGYSVSREKKESFPLTVTSAQKNPTAFYLCASRQGSQPQHFGDGTRLSIL.

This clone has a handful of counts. The CDR3 bases are TGTGCCAGCAGTTTGCGGGTCAGGGATGAAAAACTGTTTTTT. Its translation is CASSLRVRDEKLFF. The chain joins TRBV28 to TRBJ1-4; D possibly corresponds to TRBD1 (5 bases). Trimming stripped 3 bases from V and 6 bases from J, with 11 bases between. Germline assignment: CDR1 MDHEN and CDR2 SYDVKM. CDR3 length: 14 amino acids.

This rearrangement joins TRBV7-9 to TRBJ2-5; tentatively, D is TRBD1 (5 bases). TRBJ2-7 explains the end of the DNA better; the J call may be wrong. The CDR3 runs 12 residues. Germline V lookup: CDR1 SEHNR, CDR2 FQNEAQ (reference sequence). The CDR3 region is CASSLGQFEQYF. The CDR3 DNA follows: TGTGCCAGCAGCTTAGGACAGTTCGAGCAGTACTTC.

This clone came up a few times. The CDR3 loop reads CAWSVGQLNQPQHF. The CDR3 DNA follows: TGTGCCTGGAGTGTGGGACAGCTCAATCAGCCCCAGCATTTT. The chain couples TRBV30 to TRBJ1-5, with 7 bases aligning to TRBD1. This CDR3 has 14 residues. With V trimmed by 0 bases and J by 3 bases, 2 bases remained unmatched. CDR1 GTSNPN and CDR2 SVGIG come from the germline V gene (reference sequence).

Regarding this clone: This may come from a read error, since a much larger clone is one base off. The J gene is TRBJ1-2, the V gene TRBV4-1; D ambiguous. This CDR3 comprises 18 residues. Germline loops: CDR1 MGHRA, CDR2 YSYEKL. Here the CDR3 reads CASSQELFVEGFHYGCTF. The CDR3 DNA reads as TGCGCCAGCAGCCAAGAGTTGTTTGTGGAGGGATTCCACTATGGCTGCACCTTC.

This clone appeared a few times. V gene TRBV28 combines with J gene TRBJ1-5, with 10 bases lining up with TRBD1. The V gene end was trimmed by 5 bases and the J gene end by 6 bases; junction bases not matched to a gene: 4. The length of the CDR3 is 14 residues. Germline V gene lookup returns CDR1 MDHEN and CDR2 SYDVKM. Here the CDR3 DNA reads TGTGCCAGCAGTGCAGGGACAGGGGTTCAGCCCCAGCATTTT. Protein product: CASSAGTGVQPQHF. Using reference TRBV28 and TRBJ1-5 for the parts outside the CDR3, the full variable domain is DVKVTQSSRYLVKRTGEKVFLECVQDMDHENMFWYRQDPGLGLRLIYFSYDVKMKEKGDIPEGYSVSREKKERFSLILESASTNQTSMYLCASSAGTGVQPQHFGDGTRLSIL.

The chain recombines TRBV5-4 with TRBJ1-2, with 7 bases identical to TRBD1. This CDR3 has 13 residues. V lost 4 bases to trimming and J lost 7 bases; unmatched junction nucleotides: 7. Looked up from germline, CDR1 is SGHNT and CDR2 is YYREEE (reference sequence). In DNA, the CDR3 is TGTGCCAGCAGCCCAGACAGGGTTCGTGGCTACACCTTC. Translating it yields CASSPDRVRGYTF.

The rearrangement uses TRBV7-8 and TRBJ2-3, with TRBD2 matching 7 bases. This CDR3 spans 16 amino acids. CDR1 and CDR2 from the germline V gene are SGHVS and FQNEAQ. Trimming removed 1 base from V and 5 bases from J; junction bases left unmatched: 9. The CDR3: CASSLGSWAGVDTQYF. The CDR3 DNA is TGTGCCAGCAGCTTAGGATCGTGGGCGGGGGTAGATACGCAGTATTTT. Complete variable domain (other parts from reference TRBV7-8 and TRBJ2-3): GAGVSQSPRYKVAKRGQDVALRCDPISGHVSLFWYQQALGQGPEFLTYFQNEAQLDKSGLPSDRFFAERPEGSVSTLKIQRTQQEDSAVYLCASSLGSWAGVDTQYFGPGTRLTVL.

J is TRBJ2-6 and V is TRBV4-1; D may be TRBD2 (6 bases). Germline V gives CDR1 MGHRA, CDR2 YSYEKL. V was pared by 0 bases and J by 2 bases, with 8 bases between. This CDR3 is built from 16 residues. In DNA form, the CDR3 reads TGCGCCAGCAGCCAAGAGGAGGGGACTGGGGCCAACGTCCTGACTTTC. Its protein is CASSQEEGTGANVLTF.

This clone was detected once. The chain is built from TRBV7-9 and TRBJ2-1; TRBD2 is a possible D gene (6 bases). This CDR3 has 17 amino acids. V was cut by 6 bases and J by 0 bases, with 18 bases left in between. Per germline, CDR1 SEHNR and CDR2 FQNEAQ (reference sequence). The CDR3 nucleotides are TGTGCCAGCAGTCCCCGTAGCGGAGGAAGCTCCTACAATGAGCAGTTCTTC. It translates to CASSPRSGGSSYNEQFF.

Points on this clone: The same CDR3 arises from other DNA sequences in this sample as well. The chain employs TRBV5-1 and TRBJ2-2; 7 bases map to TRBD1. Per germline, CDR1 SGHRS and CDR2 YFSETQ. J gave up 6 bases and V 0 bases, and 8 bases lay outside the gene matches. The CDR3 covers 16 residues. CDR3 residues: CASSLVSGGSAGELFF. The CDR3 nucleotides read TGCGCCAGCAGCTTGGTTTCAGGGGGATCGGCCGGGGAGCTGTTTTTT.

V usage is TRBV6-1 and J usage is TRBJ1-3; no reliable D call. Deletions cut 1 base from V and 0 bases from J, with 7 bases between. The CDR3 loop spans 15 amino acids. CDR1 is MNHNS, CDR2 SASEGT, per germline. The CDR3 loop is CASSEGPDSGNTIYF. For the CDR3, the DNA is TGTGCCAGCAGTGAAGGGCCCGACTCTGGAAACACCATATATTTT.